This entry features one T cell receptor (beta chain) sequence. CDR1 KGHSH and CDR2 LQKENI come from the germline V gene. The ends lost 6 bases at V and 6 bases at J; junction bases unmatched: 8. The CDR3 consists of 14 residues. These data come from a study of T-cell reconstitution after alpha-beta-depleted transplantation in children. As it was prepared, the TCRbeta library received unique molecular identifiers. One entry per CDR3 protein results from TCRdb running MiXCR on the PCR reads. The sample has about 540,000 distinct CDR3 sequences; about 16% are singletons. Sequencing was performed on PBMCs from the stem cell graft donor, taken from the stem cell graft. The clonotype comes from a human donor who donated a stem cell graft to a child with acute lymphoblastic leukemia. This sequence joins TRBV18 and TRBJ2-1, with 7 bases identical to TRBD2. The CDR3 spells CASSKGGSLNEQFF. As DNA, the CDR3 is TGTGCCAGCTCTAAAGGCGGGAGTCTCAATGAGCAGTTCTTC. Full variable domain (rest looked up from reference TRBV18 and TRBJ2-1): NAGVMQNPRHLVRRRGQEARLRCSPMKGHSHVYWYRQLPEEGLKFMVYLQKENIIDESGMPKERFSAEFPKEGPSILRIQQVVRGDSAAYFCASSKGGSLNEQFFGPGTRLTVL.